A selection of T cell receptor beta chains follows, all from one sample in a study of CD8+CD57+ T cells in acquired aplastic anemia. TCRdb itself ran the reads through MiXCR, one entry per CDR3 protein. The sample has 60,000 to 75,000 distinct CDR3 sequences, 45% to 70% seen once. The specimen was sorted CD4+, CD8+, or CD8+CD57+ T cells (not recorded which) from PBMCs. These receptors came from a human donor in good health, serving as a control. Both conserved end residues are part of each CDR3. The D gene is left open where the match is weak. Rows give clone size only sometimes, using once, few, many, or a class for an expanded clone.

v_gene: TRBV6-1; abundance: many; j_gene: TRBJ1-5; d_gene: .; CDR3aa: CASGPLWVSNQPQHF; CDR3nt: TGTGCCAGCGGCCCCCTTTGGGTGAGCAATCAGCCCCAGCATTTT
v_gene: TRBV19; abundance: .; j_gene: TRBJ2-1; d_gene: TRBD1; CDR3aa: CASSGRDRDSNEQFF; CDR3nt: TGTGCCAGTAGTGGCCGGGACAGGGATTCCAATGAGCAGTTCTTC
v_gene: TRBV11-2; abundance: many; j_gene: TRBJ1-1; d_gene: .; CDR3aa: CASSSTERRMNTEAFF; CDR3nt: TGTGCCAGCAGCTCCACGGAACGTCGGATGAACACTGAAGCTTTCTTT
v_gene: TRBV19; abundance: many; j_gene: TRBJ2-2; d_gene: .; CDR3aa: CASSIRLGTANTGELFF; CDR3nt: TGTGCCAGTAGTATCCGACTCGGGACCGCGAACACCGGGGAGCTGTTTTTT
v_gene: TRBV2; abundance: .; j_gene: TRBJ2-7; d_gene: TRBD1; CDR3aa: CASSEGTGNPYEQYF; CDR3nt: TGTGCCAGCAGTGAAGGGACAGGGAATCCCTACGAGCAGTACTTC
v_gene: TRBV20-1; abundance: .; j_gene: TRBJ1-1; d_gene: TRBD1; CDR3aa: CSASGLVPRTGAPEAFF; CDR3nt: TGCAGTGCTAGTGGTTTGGTCCCCCGGACAGGGGCTCCTGAAGCTTTCTTT
v_gene: TRBV12-3/TRBV12-4; abundance: .; j_gene: TRBJ2-1; d_gene: .; CDR3aa: CAIRLRDEQFF; CDR3nt: TGTGCCATCCGATTAAGGGATGAGCAGTTCTTC
v_gene: TRBV11-1; abundance: .; j_gene: TRBJ2-7; d_gene: .; CDR3aa: CASSPAASSYSSYEQYF; CDR3nt: TGTGCCAGCAGCCCGGCGGCCAGCAGTTACAGCTCCTACGAGCAGTACTTC
v_gene: TRBV5-6; abundance: .; j_gene: TRBJ1-1; d_gene: .; CDR3aa: CASRSGVGYTEAFF; CDR3nt: TGTGCCAGCAGATCTGGCGTTGGTTACACTGAAGCTTTCTTT
v_gene: TRBV5-1; abundance: many; j_gene: TRBJ2-3; d_gene: .; CDR3aa: CASSLFAAVGGTDTQYF; CDR3nt: TGCGCCAGCAGCTTATTCGCAGCGGTTGGGGGCACAGATACGCAGTATTTT
v_gene: TRBV29-1; abundance: .; j_gene: TRBJ2-3; d_gene: .; CDR3aa: CSVEGEGDTQYF; CDR3nt: TGCAGCGTTGAAGGTGAGGGAGATACGCAGTATTTT
v_gene: TRBV9; abundance: .; j_gene: TRBJ1-1; d_gene: TRBD1; CDR3aa: CASSVGQGNTEAFF; CDR3nt: TGTGCCAGCAGCGTAGGACAGGGTAACACTGAAGCTTTCTTT
v_gene: TRBV10-3; abundance: .; j_gene: TRBJ1-3; d_gene: .; CDR3aa: CAIKANSGNTIYF; CDR3nt: TGTGCCATCAAGGCCAACTCTGGAAACACCATATATTTT
v_gene: TRBV24-1; abundance: .; j_gene: TRBJ1-5; d_gene: TRBD1; CDR3aa: CATSDSTGAPYNEPQHF; CDR3nt: TGTGCCACCAGTGATTCTACAGGGGCCCCCTACAATGAGCCCCAGCATTTT
v_gene: TRBV9; abundance: .; j_gene: TRBJ2-7; d_gene: .; CDR3aa: CASSASGQAGYEQYF; CDR3nt: TGTGCCAGCAGCGCCAGTGGGCAGGCTGGCTACGAGCAGTACTTC
v_gene: TRBV25-1; abundance: .; j_gene: TRBJ1-2; d_gene: TRBD1; CDR3aa: CASSDLGQGAGGYTF; CDR3nt: TGTGCCAGCAGTGACCTGGGACAGGGGGCAGGGGGCTACACCTTC
v_gene: TRBV20-1; abundance: many; j_gene: TRBJ2-7; d_gene: TRBD2; CDR3aa: CSARTLAGVGEQYF; CDR3nt: TGCAGTGCTAGAACACTAGCGGGAGTCGGCGAGCAGTACTTC
v_gene: TRBV4-1; abundance: many; j_gene: TRBJ2-7; d_gene: .; CDR3aa: CASSQDQRSYEQYF; CDR3nt: TGCGCCAGCAGCCAAGACCAGCGGTCCTACGAGCAGTACTTC
v_gene: TRBV25-1; abundance: .; j_gene: TRBJ2-7; d_gene: .; CDR3aa: CASSDQGYYEQYF; CDR3nt: TGTGCCAGCAGTGACCAGGGCTACTACGAGCAGTACTTC
v_gene: TRBV7-3; abundance: many; j_gene: TRBJ2-6; d_gene: .; CDR3aa: CASSQRGANVLTF; CDR3nt: TGTGCCAGCAGCCAGAGGGGGGCCAACGTCCTGACTTTC
v_gene: TRBV25-1; abundance: medium-sized; j_gene: TRBJ1-2; d_gene: .; CDR3aa: CASSENYGYTF; CDR3nt: TGTGCCAGCAGTGAGAACTATGGCTACACCTTC
v_gene: TRBV30; abundance: many; j_gene: TRBJ1-3; d_gene: .; CDR3aa: CAWSRGQLGNTIYF; CDR3nt: TGTGCCTGGAGCCGCGGACAGCTCGGAAACACCATATATTTT
v_gene: TRBV24-1; abundance: medium-sized; j_gene: TRBJ1-5; d_gene: .; CDR3aa: CATSGPGHQPQHF; CDR3nt: TGTGCCACCAGTGGCCCGGGCCATCAGCCCCAGCATTTT
v_gene: TRBV10-3; abundance: .; j_gene: TRBJ2-3; d_gene: .; CDR3aa: CAISDGQPTSTDTQYF; CDR3nt: TGTGCCATCAGTGATGGACAACCGACTAGCACAGATACGCAGTATTTT
v_gene: TRBV10-3; abundance: .; j_gene: TRBJ2-1; d_gene: .; CDR3aa: CAISDTYNEQFF; CDR3nt: TGTGCCATCAGTGATACCTACAATGAGCAGTTCTTC
v_gene: TRBV2; abundance: once; j_gene: TRBJ1-2; d_gene: TRBD1; CDR3aa: CASGRDRGNYGYTF; CDR3nt: TGTGCCAGCGGCCGGGACAGGGGTAACTATGGCTACACCTTC
v_gene: TRBV9; abundance: .; j_gene: TRBJ1-1; d_gene: .; CDR3aa: CASSEYSGHTEAFF; CDR3nt: TGTGCCAGCAGTGAGTATTCAGGCCACACTGAAGCTTTCTTT
v_gene: TRBV6-5; abundance: few; j_gene: TRBJ2-7; d_gene: .; CDR3aa: CASSYPTRGYEQYF; CDR3nt: TGTGCCAGCAGTTACCCAACGCGGGGCTACGAGCAGTACTTC
v_gene: TRBV7-2; abundance: medium-sized; j_gene: TRBJ2-7; d_gene: .; CDR3aa: CASSYGQPSYEQYF; CDR3nt: TGTGCCAGCAGCTACGGACAGCCGTCCTACGAGCAGTACTTC
v_gene: TRBV6-1; abundance: .; j_gene: TRBJ1-2; d_gene: TRBD1; CDR3aa: CASSRAGTDGYTF; CDR3nt: TGTGCCAGCAGTCGAGCCGGGACAGATGGCTACACCTTC
v_gene: TRBV2; abundance: .; j_gene: TRBJ2-3; d_gene: .; CDR3aa: CASRSREGWTDTQYF; CDR3nt: TGTGCCAGCAGGAGCCGCGAGGGATGGACAGATACGCAGTATTTT
v_gene: TRBV7-3; abundance: many; j_gene: TRBJ2-1; d_gene: TRBD1; CDR3aa: CASSNDRGLEQFF; CDR3nt: TGTGCCAGCAGCAATGACAGGGGGCTTGAGCAGTTCTTC
v_gene: TRBV15; abundance: .; j_gene: TRBJ2-7; d_gene: .; CDR3aa: CATSRGASAYEQYF; CDR3nt: TGTGCCACCAGCAGAGGGGCGAGCGCCTACGAGCAGTACTTC
v_gene: TRBV18; abundance: many; j_gene: TRBJ2-2; d_gene: .; CDR3aa: CASSPPTTGELFF; CDR3nt: TGTGCCAGCTCACCACCAACAACCGGGGAGCTGTTTTTT
v_gene: TRBV29-1; abundance: .; j_gene: TRBJ2-3; d_gene: TRBD2; CDR3aa: CSVTRTSGSADTQYF; CDR3nt: TGCAGCGTTACCCGGACTAGCGGGAGCGCAGATACGCAGTATTTT
v_gene: TRBV6-1; abundance: many; j_gene: TRBJ2-1; d_gene: TRBD2; CDR3aa: CASSPGTSGKNKQFF; CDR3nt: TGTGCCAGCAGCCCCGGGACTAGCGGGAAGAATAAGCAGTTCTTC
v_gene: TRBV6-1; abundance: many; j_gene: TRBJ2-3; d_gene: .; CDR3aa: CASLTGDTQYF; CDR3nt: TGTGCCAGCCTGACTGGGGATACGCAGTATTTT
v_gene: TRBV6-1; abundance: many; j_gene: TRBJ2-1; d_gene: .; CDR3aa: CASSLDSFSYNEQFF; CDR3nt: TGTGCCAGCAGTCTTGACAGCTTCTCCTACAATGAGCAGTTCTTC
v_gene: TRBV19; abundance: medium-sized; j_gene: TRBJ1-1; d_gene: .; CDR3aa: CASSQGPGAMAFF; CDR3nt: TGTGCCAGTAGTCAGGGCCCCGGGGCGATGGCTTTCTTT
v_gene: TRBV2; abundance: .; j_gene: TRBJ1-6; d_gene: .; CDR3aa: CASSDRPSNSPLHF; CDR3nt: TGTGCCAGCAGCGACCGCCCTTCGAATTCACCCCTCCACTTT
v_gene: TRBV19; abundance: once; j_gene: TRBJ1-2; d_gene: .; CDR3aa: CASSEMMTYGYTF; CDR3nt: TGTGCCAGTAGTGAGATGATGACCTATGGCTACACCTTC
v_gene: TRBV27; abundance: many; j_gene: TRBJ2-7; d_gene: TRBD2; CDR3aa: CASSTSGKSYEQYF; CDR3nt: TGTGCCAGCAGTACTAGCGGGAAATCCTACGAGCAGTACTTC
v_gene: TRBV2; abundance: medium-sized; j_gene: TRBJ2-1; d_gene: TRBD2; CDR3aa: CASSEGSGRADEQFF; CDR3nt: TGTGCCAGCAGCGAAGGGAGCGGGAGGGCCGATGAGCAGTTCTTC
v_gene: TRBV19; abundance: .; j_gene: TRBJ2-7; d_gene: .; CDR3aa: CASKTGIYEQYF; CDR3nt: TGTGCCAGTAAAACAGGGATCTACGAGCAGTACTTC
v_gene: TRBV7-2; abundance: .; j_gene: TRBJ2-7; d_gene: .; CDR3aa: CASSRDLSSYEQCF; CDR3nt: TGTGCCAGCAGCCGGGACTTGTCCTCCTACGAGCAGTGCTTC